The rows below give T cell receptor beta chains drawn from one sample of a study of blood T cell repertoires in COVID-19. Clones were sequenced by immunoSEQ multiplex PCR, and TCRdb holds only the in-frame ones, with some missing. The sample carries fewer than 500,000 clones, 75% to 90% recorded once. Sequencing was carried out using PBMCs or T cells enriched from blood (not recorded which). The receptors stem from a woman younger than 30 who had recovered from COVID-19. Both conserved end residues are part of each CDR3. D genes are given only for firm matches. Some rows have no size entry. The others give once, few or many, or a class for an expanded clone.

TGTGCCAGCAGTGAGGCAGGGGGCTGGGATGGCTACACCTTC	CASSEAGGWDGYTF	TRBV25-1	TRBJ1-2	TRBD1	once
TGTGCCAGCAGTCTAACTAGCGAAGATACGCAGTATTTT	CASSLTSEDTQYF	TRBV12-3/TRBV12-4	TRBJ2-3	TRBD2	.
TGCGCCAGCAGCCAGATCGTAGGGGATGAGCAGTTCTTC	CASSQIVGDEQFF	TRBV4-1	TRBJ2-1	.	.
TGTGCCAGCAGTCCTCCGAGACAGAGAGCCCGAGTCGATCAGCCCCAGCATTTT	CASSPPRQRARVDQPQHF	TRBV28	TRBJ1-5	.	few
TGCGCCAGCAGCTTACTTGAGGGGGCCAGCACAGATACGCAGTATTTT	CASSLLEGASTDTQYF	TRBV5-1	TRBJ2-3	TRBD1	.
TGTGCCAGCAGCTTGATCCGGTCTGGCTACACCTTC	CASSLIRSGYTF	TRBV5-6	TRBJ1-2	.	.
TGTGCCACCAGTGATCGCGGGACAGGGGGATCTGGTGAGCAGTACTTC	CATSDRGTGGSGEQYF	TRBV24-1	TRBJ2-7	TRBD1	.
TGTGCCAGCAGTTCATCGGGACTAGCGGGGGGGTGGCAGTATTTT	CASSSSGLAGGWQYF	TRBV28	TRBJ2-3	TRBD2	.
TGTGCCAGCAGACGTGGACAGGGAGTACCCCTCCACTTT	CASRRGQGVPLHF	TRBV2	TRBJ1-6	TRBD1	.
TGCGCCAGCAGCGGACAGGGGGCCCGCACAGATACGCAGTATTTT	CASSGQGARTDTQYF	TRBV5-1	TRBJ2-3	TRBD1	.
TGTGCCAGCAGCTTTTCCGGGACAGGGGACTACAATGAGCAGTTCTTC	CASSFSGTGDYNEQFF	TRBV5-6	TRBJ2-1	TRBD1	.
TGTGCCAGCAGTACAGGGGCTGAGGGTAATCAGCCCCAGCATTTT	CASSTGAEGNQPQHF	TRBV28	TRBJ1-5	TRBD1	.
TGTGCCATTGAACGGTACGGAAACACCATATATTTT	CAIERYGNTIYF	TRBV6-5	TRBJ1-3	.	.
TGTGCCAGCTCCCGGGGAGAACACAATCAGCCCCAGCATTTT	CASSRGEHNQPQHF	TRBV21-1	TRBJ1-5	.	.
TGTGCCAGCAGTACTATCCACGGACTAGCCACACCCTACAATGAGCAGTTCTTC	CASSTIHGLATPYNEQFF	TRBV28	TRBJ2-1	TRBD2	.
TGCGCCAGCGTTAGGGGGGGCAACACTGAAGCTTTCTTT	CASVRGGNTEAFF	TRBV10-2	TRBJ1-1	.	.
TGTGCCAGCAGCCGGGACAGTGAAGCTTTCTTT	CASSRDSEAFF	TRBV6-5	TRBJ1-1	TRBD1	.
TGTGCCAGCAGTGGTGGAGGGTTCACCGGGGAGCTGTTTTTT	CASSGGGFTGELFF	TRBV9	TRBJ2-2	.	.
TGTGCCAGCTTCCCTTTGGGGGCCGCCATCGGAGCCTACGAGCAGTACTTC	CASFPLGAAIGAYEQYF	TRBV28	TRBJ2-7	.	.
TGTGCCAGCAAGAACAGTTATAATGAAAAACTGTTTTTT	CASKNSYNEKLFF	TRBV12-3/TRBV12-4	TRBJ1-4	.	.
TGTGCCAGCAGCTCCGGGACGGAGGGGGAAAAACTGTTTTTT	CASSSGTEGEKLFF	TRBV2	TRBJ1-4	.	.
TGTCGGAACCCAGGGGTTGGAAACACCATATATTTT	CRNPGVGNTIYF	TRBV21-1	TRBJ1-3	.	once
TGTGCTAGTGTTCCCTCAACAGGGTCAGATACGCAGTATTTT	CASVPSTGSDTQYF	TRBV12-5	TRBJ2-3	.	.
TGTGCCAGCAGCTCGGACGGGATCTACGAGCAGTACTTC	CASSSDGIYEQYF	TRBV7-9	TRBJ2-7	.	.
TGTGCCAGCAGTGGATCTTCCGGGACAGGGTATGGGGACACTGAAGCTTTCTTT	CASSGSSGTGYGDTEAFF	TRBV6-6	TRBJ1-1	TRBD1	.
TGTGCCAGCAGCCAAGAATTACTTTCACTCACAGATACGCAGTATTTT	CASSQELLSLTDTQYF	TRBV3-1/TRBV3-2	TRBJ2-3	.	.
TGTGCCAGCAGCCCACGGGGATCTAAACAGGGGGAAGGCTACACCTTC	CASSPRGSKQGEGYTF	TRBV4-2	TRBJ1-2	TRBD1	.
TGTGCCAGCTCACCGATGCGGGCCGGGGAGCTGTTTTTT	CASSPMRAGELFF	TRBV18	TRBJ2-2	.	.
TGTGCCAGCAGCTTTACGGGTTCTACACCGAACACTGAAGCTTTCTTT	CASSFTGSTPNTEAFF	TRBV5-4	TRBJ1-1	.	.
TGTGCCACTACCTCGCCCGCGAACTCGGAAGCTTTCTTT	CATTSPANSEAFF	TRBV24-1	TRBJ1-1	.	.
TGTGCTACTAGAGGGGACACCCGCACAGATACGCAGTATTTT	CATRGDTRTDTQYF	TRBV12-5	TRBJ2-3	.	.
TGTGCCAGCAGCTCTCGGCAGGGGGCAGGAAATCAGCCCCAGCATTTT	CASSSRQGAGNQPQHF	TRBV6-6	TRBJ1-5	TRBD1	.
TGTGCCAGCTTCCCTATAGCGGGGGGGCCGGTGAATGAGCAGTTCTTC	CASFPIAGGPVNEQFF	TRBV27	TRBJ2-1	TRBD2	.
TGTGCCAGCAGCGAATACAGGCAACACTCTGGAAACACCATATATTTT	CASSEYRQHSGNTIYF	TRBV28	TRBJ1-3	.	.
TGTGCCAGCAGTAGTGGCACCAACCCCTACGAGCAGTACTTC	CASSSGTNPYEQYF	TRBV2	TRBJ2-7	.	.
TGTGCCAGCAGTGACCTGGAGCGGCCCTACGAGCAGTACTTC	CASSDLERPYEQYF	TRBV6-1	TRBJ2-7	.	.
TGTGCCAGTAGGATGACAGGGACTCGGGACGAGCAGTACTTC	CASRMTGTRDEQYF	TRBV19	TRBJ2-7	.	.
TGTGCCTGGAGTGTGCTGGACAGAGGCAATTCACCCCTCCACTTT	CAWSVLDRGNSPLHF	TRBV30	TRBJ1-6	.	.
TGTGCCAGCAGTCGACTGCATTTGAACACTGAAGCTTTCTTT	CASSRLHLNTEAFF	TRBV3-1/TRBV3-2	TRBJ1-1	.	.
TGTGCCAGCAGAAGACTAGCGGGGGGGTACAATGAGCAGTTCTTC	CASRRLAGGYNEQFF	TRBV2	TRBJ2-1	TRBD2	.
TGTGCCAGCAGCCAAACGGCGCAGGGTGAAAAACTGTTTTTT	CASSQTAQGEKLFF	TRBV3-1/TRBV3-2	TRBJ1-4	.	.
TGTGCCAGCAGCGCTGGACAGGGAGGTAATGAAAAACTGTTTTTT	CASSAGQGGNEKLFF	TRBV5-6	TRBJ1-4	TRBD1	.
TGTGCCACCAGCAGAGATCCCAGGGTAGATGAAAAACTGTTTTTT	CATSRDPRVDEKLFF	TRBV15	TRBJ1-4	.	.
TGTGCCAGCGATTCAGGGGAGAACACTGAAGCTTTCTTT	CASDSGENTEAFF	TRBV28	TRBJ1-1	.	.
TGTGCCAGCAGTTTCGACTGGGAGAGGGATACGCAGTATTTT	CASSFDWERDTQYF	TRBV27	TRBJ2-3	.	.
TGCAGTGCTAGTTTGCTAGAAGAGACCCAGTACTTC	CSASLLEETQYF	TRBV20-1	TRBJ2-5	.	.
TGTGCCTGGAGCGGTGCTGGTAGAGATACGCAGTATTTT	CAWSGAGRDTQYF	TRBV30	TRBJ2-3	.	.
TGTGCCAGTTCCCCTTCTGGGACAGGTAAATCCTACGAGCAGTACTTC	CASSPSGTGKSYEQYF	TRBV19	TRBJ2-7	TRBD1	.
TGTGCCAGCAGCACCGGACTAGCGGGGGTCCAAGAGACCCAGTACTTC	CASSTGLAGVQETQYF	TRBV5-4	TRBJ2-5	TRBD2	.
TGTGCCAGCAGCCAAGAGATGCTTCGGGGATCCGGGGAGCTGTTTTTT	CASSQEMLRGSGELFF	TRBV3-1/TRBV3-2	TRBJ2-2	.	.
TGTGCCATCAGGGATTGGACAGGGGCCCACAATGAGCAGTTCTTC	CAIRDWTGAHNEQFF	TRBV10-3	TRBJ2-1	TRBD1	.
TGTGCCAGCAGCTTGAGTGGGGCGTACGAGCAGTACTTC	CASSLSGAYEQYF	TRBV5-5	TRBJ2-7	.	.
TGTGCCAGCAGGCGGGACAGGGAGTACACCTTC	CASRRDREYTF	TRBV12-3/TRBV12-4	TRBJ1-2	TRBD1	.
TGTGCTAGTGGGCGGGGGGGCACTGAAGCTTTCTTT	CASGRGGTEAFF	TRBV12-5	TRBJ1-1	.	.
TGTGCCAGTTACGAGGCTGCAGAACCCTACGAGCAGTACTTC	CASYEAAEPYEQYF	TRBV28	TRBJ2-7	.	.